Listed here are 6 T cell receptor beta chains from one sample, sequenced in a study of blood T cell repertoires in COVID-19. TCRdb keeps only in-frame clones here, not all; method: immunoSEQ multiplex PCR. The data show approximately 220,000 clones, roughly 90% seen once. Sample: PBMCs or T cells enriched from blood (not recorded which). The receptors derive from a middle-aged woman with acute COVID-19.

This chain uses TRBV28 with TRBJ2-2; 8 positions match TRBD2. The CDR3 loop spans 18 amino acids. Germline CDR1 and CDR2: MDHEN and SYDVKM. With 4 bases clipped from V and 0 bases from J, the junction kept 10 bases outside the gene matches. CDR3 protein: CASSYPGGPRTNTGELFF. The CDR3 bases are TGTGCCAGCAGTTACCCGGGGGGGCCTAGAACGAACACCGGGGAGCTGTTTTTT.

V is TRBV19 and J is TRBJ1-1, with D possibly being TRBD1 (6 bases). V shed 3 bases and J shed 1 base, with 12 bases lying between them. Germline CDR1 and CDR2: LNHDA and SQIVND (reference sequence). CDR3 length: 15 residues. CDR3 DNA: TGTGCCAGTAGTATTGGCAGGGGAGCGAACACTGAAGCTTTCTTT. This encodes CASSIGRGANTEAFF.

This clone turned up a few times. The CDR3 spells CASMGSMNTGELFF. The DNA for the CDR3 is TGCGCCAGCATGGGGAGTATGAACACCGGGGAGCTGTTTTTT. The chain couples TRBV5-1 to TRBJ2-2; D may be TRBD2 (5 bases). The CDR3 runs to 14 residues. Trimming pared 6 bases from V and 1 base from J, leaving 10 bases between. Germline V gene sequence: CDR1 SGHRS, CDR2 YFSETQ. The entire variable domain, with the rest obtained from reference TRBV5-1 and TRBJ2-2, is as follows: KAGVTQTPRYLIKTRGQQVTLSCSPISGHRSVSWYQQTPGQGLQFLFEYFSETQRNKGNFPGRFSGRQFSNSRSEMNVSTLELGDSALYLCASMGSMNTGELFFGEGSRLTVL.

The CDR3 reads CAWSGERRRVAFYGYTF. The CDR3 region has the DNA TGTGCCTGGAGTGGAGAAAGACGGAGAGTCGCTTTCTATGGCTACACCTTC. The V gene is TRBV30, the J gene TRBJ1-2; D unresolved. Germline-derived CDR1 and CDR2 are GTSNPN and SVGIG (reference sequence). Trimming pared 1 base from V and 4 bases from J, leaving 22 bases between. The length of the CDR3 is 17 residues.

CDR3 sequence: CASEVMPGAEAFF. The CDR3 region has the DNA TGTGCCAGCGAAGTGATGCCTGGAGCTGAAGCTTTCTTT. The genes are TRBV28 and TRBJ1-1; D gene ambiguous. The CDR3 runs to 13 residues. V was shortened by 8 bases and J by 6 bases, with 16 bases between the two germline ends. Germline lookup yields CDR1 MDHEN and CDR2 SYDVKM.

This sequence joins TRBV6-2 or TRBV6-3 and TRBJ2-7, with D possibly TRBD1 on 6 matching bases. The CDR3 loop spans 13 amino acids. Germline V lookup: CDR1 MNHEY, CDR2 SVGEGT. V was trimmed by 7 bases and J by 4 bases, leaving 14 bases between them. Here the CDR3 DNA reads TGTGCCAGCACCCCGGGACAATCATACGAGCAGTACGTC. Translating it yields CASTPGQSYEQYV.